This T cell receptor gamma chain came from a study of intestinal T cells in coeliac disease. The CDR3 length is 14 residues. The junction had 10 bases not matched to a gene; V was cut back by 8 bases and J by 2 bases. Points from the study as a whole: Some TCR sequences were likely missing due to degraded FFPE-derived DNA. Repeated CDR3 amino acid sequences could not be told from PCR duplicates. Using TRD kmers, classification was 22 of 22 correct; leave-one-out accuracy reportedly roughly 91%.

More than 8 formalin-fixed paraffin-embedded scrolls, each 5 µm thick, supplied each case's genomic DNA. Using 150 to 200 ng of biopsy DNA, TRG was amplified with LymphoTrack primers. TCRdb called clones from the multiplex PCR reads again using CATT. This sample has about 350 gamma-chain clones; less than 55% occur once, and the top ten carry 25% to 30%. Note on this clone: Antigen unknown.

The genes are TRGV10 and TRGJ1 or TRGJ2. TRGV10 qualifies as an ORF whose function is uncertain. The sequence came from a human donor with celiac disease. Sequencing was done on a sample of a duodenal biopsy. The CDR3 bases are TGTGCTGCGTGGGATTATAGACATTATTATAAGAAACTCTTT. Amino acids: CAAWDYRHYYKKLF.